The clone carrying this T cell receptor beta chain appeared many times. The CDR3 is 14 residues long. The germline V gene encodes CDR1 SGHRS and CDR2 YFSETQ. Trimming removed 2 bases from V and 3 bases from J, with 12 bases in between. TCRdb independently ran MiXCR on the 5' RACE reads; one entry per CDR3 protein. The sample has about 59,000 distinct CDR3 sequences, about 24% seen once. Sample time point: technical triplicate 2. The data were taken from a study of neurological immune-mediated disorders. The sample consisted of PBMCs. The receptor's source is a man between 60 and 75 years old with HTLV-1-associated myelopathy (HAM/TSP). V usage is TRBV5-1 and J usage is TRBJ2-7; D call uncertain. The CDR3 sequence: CASSLSTGLYEQYF. In DNA form, the CDR3 reads TGCGCCAGCAGCTTATCGACTGGTCTCTACGAGCAGTACTTC.